This T cell receptor beta chain was observed in a study of post-analysis software for immune sequencing data. Whole-study context: Patients with relapsing-remitting, secondary progressive and progressive-relapsing multiple sclerosis courses were all represented. Study findings and constraints: Compared with controls, patients had more of about five TRBV segments, including TRBV5-6, TRBV5-1 and TRBV20-1.

The CDR3 has 14 residues. Germline-derived CDR1 and CDR2 are SQVTM and ANQGSEA. Trimming took 0 bases from V and 4 from J; bases not matched to a gene: 5. cDNA libraries for TCR beta contained unique molecular identifiers. There were about 1 to 10 million T cells, and 450,000 to 550,000 cDNA molecules came from them. TCRdb re-derived calls from the PCR reads in MiXCR, one entry per CDR3 protein. The repertoire includes about 820,000 distinct CDR3 sequences, about 53% of them detected once, and approximately 4.5% sits in the top ten. A remark on this clonotype: What it recognizes is unknown.

The sequencing input was blood. The chain couples TRBV29-1 to TRBJ1-2; 7 nucleotides align to TRBD1. This receptor was obtained from a girl aged 5-17 years with multiple sclerosis. This CDR3 is CSVEDRGIGYGYTF. The CDR3 region has the DNA TGCAGCGTTGAAGACAGGGGGATCGGCTATGGCTACACCTTC. Full variable domain (missing parts from reference TRBV29-1 and TRBJ1-2): SAVISQKPSRDICQRGTSLTIQCQVDSQVTMMFWYRQQPGQSLTLIATANQGSEATYESGFVIDKFPISRPNLTFSTLTVSNMSPEDSSIYLCSVEDRGIGYGYTFGSGTRLTVV.